The 8 T cell receptor beta chains below come from one sample, sequenced in a study of blood T cell repertoires in COVID-19. Profiled with immunoSEQ multiplex PCR; TCRdb holds only in-frame clones, not every one. The table shows 310,000 or so clones, with roughly 90% occurring only once. The sequenced sample consisted of peripheral blood. The receptors here all came from a man in his thirties or forties with COVID-19, enrolled during active disease.

This clone was seen a handful of times. The rearrangement links TRBV6-4 to TRBJ2-5; TRBD1 matches at 8 bases. Unmatched junction bases numbered 5, after V lost 8 bases and J lost 6 bases. There are 12 residues in the CDR3. The germline V gene has CDR1 MRHNA and CDR2 SNTAGT. The CDR3 coding sequence is TGTGCCAGCCGGACAGGGAAAAAGACCCAGTACTTC. It translates to CASRTGKKTQYF.

There are a few counts of this clone. V and J are TRBV7-2 and TRBJ1-4, with TRBD1 matching over 7 bases. Germline-derived CDR1 and CDR2 are SGHTA and FQGNSA. The J segment lost 4 bases and the V segment lost 2 bases, leaving 4 bases of the junction unmatched. There are 15 residues in the CDR3. The CDR3: CASSLMGQSNEKLFF. CDR3 nucleotides: TGTGCCAGCAGCTTAATGGGACAGAGTAATGAAAAACTGTTTTTT.

The rearrangement links TRBV6-6 to TRBJ1-2, with D perhaps matching TRBD1 (5 bases). The germline gives CDR1 MNHNY, CDR2 SVGAGI (reference sequence). The ends were cut back, 7 bases at V and 5 bases at J, with 14 bases in the middle. The length of the CDR3 is 13 residues. DNA for the CDR3: TGTGCCAGCACCCCTACGGGGGGGTATGGCTACACCTTC. Residues: CASTPTGGYGYTF.

V usage is TRBV11-1 and J usage is TRBJ2-5, with D maybe TRBD1 (5 bases). Deletions cut 5 bases from V and 2 bases from J, with 12 bases between. The CDR3 consists of 14 residues. CDR1 is SGHAT, CDR2 FQDESV, per germline (reference sequence). CDR3 protein: CASSKDTTQETQYF. The CDR3 DNA sequence: TGTGCCAGCAGCAAGGACACTACTCAAGAGACCCAGTACTTC.

The genes are TRBV11-2 and TRBJ2-1; 9 bases align to TRBD2. J gave up 3 bases and V 0 bases, and 6 bases lay outside the gene matches. Germline CDR1 and CDR2: SGHAT and FQNNGV. CDR3 length equals 17 residues. The CDR3 loop is CASSLDLSGSLYNEQFF. The CDR3 nucleotides read TGTGCCAGCAGCTTAGATCTTAGCGGGAGCCTCTACAATGAGCAGTTCTTC.

The rearrangement links TRBV28 to TRBJ1-1; a weak D match, TRBD1 (5 bases). This CDR3 region has 15 residues. The V gene lost 1 base and the J gene lost 4 bases, with 13 bases spanning the gap. Germline values: CDR1 MDHEN, CDR2 SYDVKM. The CDR3 sequence: CASSLSTGASTEAFF. The CDR3 nucleotides are TGTGCCAGCAGTTTATCCACAGGAGCCAGCACTGAAGCTTTCTTT.

The chain has TRBV5-1 and TRBJ2-3, with TRBD2 matching over 8 bases. In germline, CDR1 is SGHRS, CDR2 YFSETQ. V shed 0 bases and J 4 bases; nucleotides not matched to a gene: 7. The CDR3 has 16 amino acids. CDR3 region: CASSLVQREFADTQYF. The CDR3 bases are TGCGCCAGCAGCTTGGTCCAGCGGGAGTTTGCAGATACGCAGTATTTT.

The V gene is TRBV5-5, the J gene TRBJ1-4; D perhaps matches TRBD1 (6 bases). This CDR3 spans 14 amino acids. CDR1 SGHKS and CDR2 YYEKEE come from the germline V gene (reference sequence). V gave up 1 base and J gave up 7 bases, with 11 bases separating them. CDR3 protein: CASSLRGSGEKLFF. The CDR3 nucleotides read TGTGCCAGCAGCTTGAGGGGGTCTGGTGAAAAACTGTTTTTT.